This T cell receptor beta chain was retrieved from a study of Graves' ophthalmopathy and Graves' hyperthyroidism. Whole-study context: Pretreatment peripheral blood was obtained at initial diagnosis. Study-wide points: Clonotypes were expanded in thyroid at above 0.001 frequency, and most also appeared in blood.

Exclusion criteria comprised other autoimmune diseases, uncontrolled infections, pregnancy or lactation in patients. The diagnostic workup employed clinical symptoms, serum thyroxine, TRAb, thyroid ultrasound and orbital computed tomography. Germline values: CDR1 SNHLY, CDR2 FYNNEI. The CDR3 spans 13 residues. Amplification targeted the TCR beta CDR3 regions, with RNA transcripts as the source material. A first-round RT-PCR used HTBI primers, followed by a second-round multiplex PCR. TCRdb itself ran the multiplex PCR reads through MiXCR, one entry per CDR3 protein. The sample includes 200,000 to 250,000 distinct CDR3 sequences, around a fifth of them seen just once. Concerning this clonotype itself: Its target is unknown. A single base separates this from a much larger clone, so it may be a read error.

The rearrangement uses TRBV2 and TRBJ1-1; TRBD1 is a possible D gene (6 bases). The sequence was obtained from a woman aged 45-65 years with Graves' ophthalmopathy. Sequencing was performed on peripheral blood. The CDR3 DNA is TGTGCCAGCAGTGGGAGGGGGAACACTGAAGCTCTCTTT. Translation: CASSGRGNTEALF.